The TCR beta chain described here comes from a study of T cell changes during pregnancy in multiple sclerosis. The CDR3 runs to 14 residues. Trimming shortened V by 6 bases and J by 7 bases, and 15 bases separated the two germline ends. Germline CDR1 reads MNHEY; CDR2 reads SMNVEV (reference sequence). This clone has just one count. TCRdb's table, derived via immunoSEQ multiplex PCR, lists solely in-frame clones and lacks some. The table shows about 51,000 clones, with around 93% occurring only once. This sequence originates from a female donor with multiple sclerosis, enrolled in a pregnancy study. The chain carries TRBV27 and TRBJ1-4, with D uncertain. Sequencing used CD8+ T cells from peripheral blood mononuclear cells, obtained in the second trimester of pregnancy. The CDR3 is CASSPIGSVEKLFF. The CDR3 nucleotides read TGTGCCAGCAGCCCCATCGGGTCGGTTGAAAAACTGTTTTTT.